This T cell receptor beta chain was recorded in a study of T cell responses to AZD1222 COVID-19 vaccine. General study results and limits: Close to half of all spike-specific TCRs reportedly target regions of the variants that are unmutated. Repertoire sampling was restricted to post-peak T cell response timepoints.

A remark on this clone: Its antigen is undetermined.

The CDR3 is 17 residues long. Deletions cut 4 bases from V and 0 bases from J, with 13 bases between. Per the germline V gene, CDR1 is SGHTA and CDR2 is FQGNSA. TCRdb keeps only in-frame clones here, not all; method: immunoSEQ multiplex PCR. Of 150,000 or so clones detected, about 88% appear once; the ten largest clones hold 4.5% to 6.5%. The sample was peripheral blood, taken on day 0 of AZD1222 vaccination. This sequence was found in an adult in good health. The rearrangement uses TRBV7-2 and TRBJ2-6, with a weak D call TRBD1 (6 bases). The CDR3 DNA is TGTGCCAGCAGCTCCCCGCACAGGGTCTCTGGGGCCAACGTCCTGACTTTC. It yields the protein CASSSPHRVSGANVLTF.